This T cell receptor beta chain is drawn from a study of shared clonotypes between healthy human individuals. Notes on the study in general: A generally larger estimated richness was seen in naive subsets than in memory subsets.

Healthy adults negative for HIV, lacking recent acute infections or vaccinations, served as donors. Naive CD45RA+ and memory CD45RA-negative subsets were split from CD4+ cells. Sequencing was performed with immunoSEQ multiplex PCR; in TCRdb, only in-frame clones are kept and a portion is missing. The repertoire consists of 2 million to 2.5 million clones, with approximately 95% occurring once and the leading ten covering 0.1% to 0.15%. Points on this clone: The antigen remains unidentified.

Between the trimmed V and J ends, which lost 1 base and 7 bases, there was a span of 16 bases. Germline V gene data show CDR1 as LGHNT and CDR2 as FRNRAP. CDR3 size: 15 residues. Input material: naive CD4+ T cells sorted from blood. Noted subset: CD45RA+ positively selected. The genes are TRBV12-5 and TRBJ1-2, with D possibly being TRBD1 (5 bases). This TCR was sampled from a man between 18 and 35 years old in good health. The CDR3: CASGLDFQGGSGYTF. CDR3 in DNA: TGTGCTAGTGGTTTGGATTTTCAGGGAGGAAGTGGCTACACCTTC.